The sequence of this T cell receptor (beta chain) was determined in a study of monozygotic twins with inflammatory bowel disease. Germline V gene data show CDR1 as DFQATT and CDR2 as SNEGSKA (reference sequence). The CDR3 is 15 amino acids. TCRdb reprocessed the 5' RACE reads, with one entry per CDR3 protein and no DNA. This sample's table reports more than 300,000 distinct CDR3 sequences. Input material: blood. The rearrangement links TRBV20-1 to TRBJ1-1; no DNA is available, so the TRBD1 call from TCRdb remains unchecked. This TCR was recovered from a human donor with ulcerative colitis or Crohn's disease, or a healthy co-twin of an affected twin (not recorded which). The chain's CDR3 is CSARDIGQGATEAFF.